The present T cell receptor (beta chain) was sequenced within a study of OX40 agonist ivuxolimab in advanced cancers. At the level of the study: The patients' treatment was ivuxolimab, an agonistic anti-OX40 (CD134) antibody. Of mixed ages from about 20 to 80 and averaging about 60 years, the group was 65% to 85% male.

The sampling schedule covered blood at baseline, cycle 4 day 1, and cycle 7 day 1. V was clipped by 2 bases and J by 2 bases, with 14 bases between them. Germline CDR1 is SEHNR and CDR2 is FQNEAQ (reference sequence). The CDR3 is 16 amino acids. TCRdb keeps only in-frame clones here, not all; method: immunoSEQ multiplex PCR. This table holds about 70,000 clones, 88% found once. The sequenced sample was CD4+ or CD8+ T cells sorted from blood, obtained in a trial of the OX40 agonist ivuxolimab. The chain links TRBV7-9 to TRBJ2-3; TRBD1 is a possible D gene (6 bases). The receptor was isolated from an adult with an advanced solid tumor such as melanoma, head and neck, liver or kidney cancer. CDR3 coding DNA: TGTGCCAGCAGCTTAAGGTCTGGGGGCGTCACAGATACGCAGTATTTT. Protein sequence: CASSLRSGGVTDTQYF.